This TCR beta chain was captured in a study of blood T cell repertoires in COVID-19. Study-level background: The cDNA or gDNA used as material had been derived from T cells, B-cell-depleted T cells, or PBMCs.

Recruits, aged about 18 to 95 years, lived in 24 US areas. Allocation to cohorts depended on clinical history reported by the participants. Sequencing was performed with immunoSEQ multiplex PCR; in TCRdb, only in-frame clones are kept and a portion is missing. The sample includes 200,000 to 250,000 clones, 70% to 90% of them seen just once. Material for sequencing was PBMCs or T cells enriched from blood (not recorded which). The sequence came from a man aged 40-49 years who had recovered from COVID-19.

Here the CDR3 reads CASSLMGSGNRDTQYF. The DNA of the CDR3 is TGTGCCAGCAGCTTAATGGGCTCCGGCAATCGCGATACGCAGTATTTT. This chain connects TRBV7-3 to TRBJ2-3; D remains unclear. V gave up 1 base and J gave up 6 bases, with 17 bases separating them. CDR3 size: 16 residues. Germline V gene data show CDR1 as SGHTA and CDR2 as FQGTGA. The full variable domain, its missing parts supplied by reference TRBV7-3 and TRBJ2-3, is GAGVSQTPSNKVTEKGKYVELRCDPISGHTALYWYRQSLGQGPEFLIYFQGTGAADDSGLPNDRFFAVRPEGSVSTLKIQRTERGDSAVYLCASSLMGSGNRDTQYFGPGTRLTVL.